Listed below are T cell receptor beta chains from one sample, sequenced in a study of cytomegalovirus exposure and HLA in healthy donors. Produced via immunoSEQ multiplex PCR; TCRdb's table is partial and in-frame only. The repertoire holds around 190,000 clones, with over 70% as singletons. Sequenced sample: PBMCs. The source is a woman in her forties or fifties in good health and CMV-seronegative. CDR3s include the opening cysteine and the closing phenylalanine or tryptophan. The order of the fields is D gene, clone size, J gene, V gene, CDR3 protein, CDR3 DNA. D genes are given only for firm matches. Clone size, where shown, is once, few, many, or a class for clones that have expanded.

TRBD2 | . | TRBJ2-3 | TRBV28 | CASSLAGGSDTQYF | TGTGCCAGCAGTTTGGCGGGAGGGTCCGATACGCAGTATTTT
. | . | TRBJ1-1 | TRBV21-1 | CASSKRTGGAEAFF | TGCGCCAGCAGCAAAAGGACAGGGGGCGCTGAAGCTTTCTTT
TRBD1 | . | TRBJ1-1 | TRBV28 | CASSLGPGTGATEAFF | TGTGCCAGCAGTTTGGGACCCGGGACAGGGGCCACTGAAGCTTTCTTT
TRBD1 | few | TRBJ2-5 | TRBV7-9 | CASSAGQGEGKETQYF | TGTGCCAGCAGCGCCGGACAGGGAGAGGGGAAAGAGACCCAGTACTTC
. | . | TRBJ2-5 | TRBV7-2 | CASSLLISSGAQYF | TGTGCCAGCAGCTTATTAATCTCTTCGGGTGCCCAGTACTTC
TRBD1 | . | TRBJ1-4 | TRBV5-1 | CASKQGINEKLFF | TGCGCCAGCAAACAGGGGATTAATGAAAAACTGTTTTTT
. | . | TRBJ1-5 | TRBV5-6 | CASSFNRANSNQPQHF | TGTGCCAGCAGCTTTAACAGGGCTAATAGCAATCAGCCCCAGCATTTT
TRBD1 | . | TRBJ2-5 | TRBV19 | CASSISSRTGVWETQYF | TGTGCCAGTAGTATATCCTCCAGGACAGGGGTGTGGGAGACCCAGTACTTC
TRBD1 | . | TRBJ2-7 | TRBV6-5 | CASRPTEGQPYEQYF | TGTGCCAGCCGACCCACCGAGGGACAGCCTTACGAGCAGTACTTC
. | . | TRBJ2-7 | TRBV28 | CASSLYLELKEQYF | TGTGCCAGCAGTTTATATTTGGAGTTGAAAGAGCAGTACTTC
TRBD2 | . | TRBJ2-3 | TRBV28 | CASSPATTSGRTDTQYF | TGTGCCAGCAGTCCTGCAACGACTAGCGGCCGCACAGATACGCAGTATTTT
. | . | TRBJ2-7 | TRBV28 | CASSLAGREQYF | TGTGCCAGCAGTTTGGCAGGGAGGGAGCAGTACTTC
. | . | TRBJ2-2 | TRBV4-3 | CASSLGLGEDTGELFF | TGCGCCAGCAGCCTTGGGCTGGGGGAGGACACCGGGGAGCTGTTTTTT
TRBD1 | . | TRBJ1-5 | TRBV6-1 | CASGGQGHQPQHF | TGTGCCAGCGGGGGACAGGGCCATCAGCCCCAGCATTTT
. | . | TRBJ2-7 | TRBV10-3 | CAISATLQGRGYEQYF | TGTGCCATCAGTGCAACTCTTCAGGGTAGAGGCTACGAGCAGTACTTC
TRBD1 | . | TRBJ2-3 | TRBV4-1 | CASSQAYRGFSTDTQYF | TGCGCCAGCAGCCAAGCGTACAGGGGTTTTAGCACAGATACGCAGTATTTT
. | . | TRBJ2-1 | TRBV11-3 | CASSLERGEQFF | TGTGCCAGCAGCTTAGAACGGGGTGAGCAGTTCTTC
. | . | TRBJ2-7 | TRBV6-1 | CAWTDTGIYYEQYF | TGTGCCTGGACGGACACAGGGATCTACTACGAGCAGTACTTC
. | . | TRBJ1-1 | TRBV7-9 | CASSLGTVEHSEAFF | TGTGCCAGCAGCTTAGGGACAGTAGAGCACTCTGAAGCTTTCTTT
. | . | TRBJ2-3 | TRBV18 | CASSPLVAFDTQYF | TGTGCCAGCTCACCATTGGTGGCTTTTGATACGCAGTATTTT
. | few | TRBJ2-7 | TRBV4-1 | CASSQDRANGQYF | TGCGCCAGCAGCCAAGACAGGGCGAACGGGCAGTACTTC
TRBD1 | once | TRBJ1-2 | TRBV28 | CASSQGAGGYGYTF | TGTGCCAGCAGTCAGGGGGCAGGCGGCTATGGCTACACCTTC
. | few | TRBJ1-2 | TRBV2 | CASHLGTLTNYGYTF | TGTGCCAGCCACCTAGGTACACTTACTAACTATGGCTACACCTTC
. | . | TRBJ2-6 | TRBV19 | CATRTNGANVLTF | TGTGCCACCCGGACAAACGGGGCCAACGTCCTGACTTTC
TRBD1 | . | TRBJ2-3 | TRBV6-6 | CASTTDRGYSTDTQYF | TGTGCCAGCACCACGGACAGGGGATATAGCACAGATACGCAGTATTTT
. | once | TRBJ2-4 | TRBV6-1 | CASSDQGGKNIQYF | TGTGCCAGCAGTGATCAGGGGGGCAAAAACATTCAGTACTTC
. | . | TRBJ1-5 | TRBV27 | CASRPTGSTPQHF | TGTGCCAGCAGACCGACTGGATCGACGCCCCAGCATTTT